This T cell receptor (beta chain) was identified during a study of blood T cell repertoires in COVID-19. The wider study: Researchers got acute and convalescent COVID-19 samples from the United States, Italy and Spain. PBMCs, B-cell-depleted T cells, or T cells provided the cDNA or gDNA that made up the material.

Under the authors' procedure: Nucleated cell number was recorded as an estimate derived from reference gene primer amplification. Using immunoSEQ multiplex PCR, the repertoire was profiled, and TCRdb retains in-frame clones only, with some absent. The DNA gave D and trimming, while V, J and clone size come from that table. The repertoire holds about 100,000 clones, with 80% to 85% as singletons. The CDR3 loop spans 13 amino acids. Germline lookup yields CDR1 SGHNT and CDR2 YYREEE (reference sequence). V lost 6 bases and J lost 6; bases outside the gene matches: 8. The chain recombines TRBV5-4 with TRBJ2-5; the match to TRBD1 covers 7 bases. Material for sequencing was peripheral blood. The source is a human donor in a cohort sampled during active COVID-19. This chain's CDR3 is CASTPQGSQTQYF. Written as DNA, the CDR3 is TGTGCCAGCACCCCACAGGGGTCGCAGACCCAGTACTTC. The full variable domain, in which reference TRBV5-4 and TRBJ2-5 provide the parts outside the CDR3, is ETGVTQSPTHLIKTRGQQVTLRCSSQSGHNTVSWYQQALGQGPQFIFQYYREEENGRGNFPPRFSGLQFPNYSSELNVNALELDDSALYLCASTPQGSQTQYFGPGTRLLVL.